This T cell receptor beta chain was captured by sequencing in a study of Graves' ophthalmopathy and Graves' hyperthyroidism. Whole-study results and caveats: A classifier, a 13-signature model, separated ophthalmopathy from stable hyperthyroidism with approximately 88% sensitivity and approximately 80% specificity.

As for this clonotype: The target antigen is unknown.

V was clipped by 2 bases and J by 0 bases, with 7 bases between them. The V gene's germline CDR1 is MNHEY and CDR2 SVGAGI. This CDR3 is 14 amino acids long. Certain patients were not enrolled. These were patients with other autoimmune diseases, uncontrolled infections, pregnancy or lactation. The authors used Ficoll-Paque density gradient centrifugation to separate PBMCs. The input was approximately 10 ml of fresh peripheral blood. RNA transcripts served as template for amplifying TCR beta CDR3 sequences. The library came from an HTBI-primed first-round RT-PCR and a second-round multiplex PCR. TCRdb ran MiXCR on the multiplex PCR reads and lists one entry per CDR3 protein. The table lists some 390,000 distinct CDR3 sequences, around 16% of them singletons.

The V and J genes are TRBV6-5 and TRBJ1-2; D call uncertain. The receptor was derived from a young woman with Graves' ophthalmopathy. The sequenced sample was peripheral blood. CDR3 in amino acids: CASSYTQTNYGYTF. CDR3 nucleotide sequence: TGTGCCAGCAGTTACACACAGACTAACTATGGCTACACCTTC.